The source of this T cell receptor (beta chain) is a study of tissue T cells after allogeneic stem cell transplantation. Findings and limits, study-wide: Within patients, tissue anatomy strongly shaped TCR repertoire composition. Across patients, clones rarely overlapped, yet motif clusters were shared tissue-specifically.

Regarding this clone: What it binds is unknown.

The method was immunoSEQ multiplex PCR; TCRdb's version includes in-frame clones alone and lacks a portion of them. This sample has about 720 clones, with 60% to 80% found just once. The receptor was derived from a female patient between 18 and 50 years old with steroid-refractory graft-versus-host disease after an allogeneic stem cell transplant. The graft donor may have contributed some T cells. The material sequenced was bone marrow, taken at autopsy.

CDR3 sequence reads: CASSQTGIYHGQYF. As DNA, the CDR3 is TGTGCCAGCAGCCAAACGGGAATATACCACGGGCAGTACTTC. The chain uses TRBV14 and TRBJ2-7, with D possibly matching TRBD2 (5 bases). This CDR3 is built from 14 residues. Per the germline V gene, CDR1 is SGHDN and CDR2 is FVKESK. V was trimmed by 2 bases and J by 9 bases, leaving 17 bases between them.